The next 27 T cell receptor beta chains were all read from a single sample in a study of blood T cell repertoires in COVID-19. Method: immunoSEQ multiplex PCR; TCRdb's copy keeps in-frame clones and lacks some. The table records about 280,000 clones, approximately 85% of them present only once. Sequences were obtained from peripheral blood. The receptors derive from a human donor in a cohort sampled during active COVID-19.

This rearrangement joins TRBV7-8 to TRBJ2-7; maybe TRBD2 (5 bases). Trimming removed 3 bases from V and 2 bases from J, with 14 bases in between. CDR3 length: 15 amino acids. Germline CDR1 reads SGHVS; CDR2 reads FQNEAQ. As DNA, the CDR3 is TGTGCCAGCAGCTTGGGTAGCGCGCCAACCTACGAGCAGTACTTC. It translates to CASSLGSAPTYEQYF.

The J gene is TRBJ1-5, the V gene TRBV20-1; D ambiguous. The V end lost 3 bases, the J end lost 0 bases, and 15 bases lay between the germline ends. The germline gives CDR1 DFQATT, CDR2 SNEGSKA (reference sequence). There are 16 residues in the CDR3. As DNA, the CDR3 is TGCAGTGCTAGTCCCCCCCGGCGGAATAGCAATCAGCCCCAGCATTTT. This translates into CSASPPRRNSNQPQHF.

This chain connects TRBV6-5 to TRBJ1-1; a weak D match, TRBD1 (6 bases). The CDR3 consists of 14 residues. The germline gives CDR1 MNHEY, CDR2 SVGAGI. Trimming cost V 5 bases and J 4 bases, with 14 bases left between them. CDR3 amino acids: CASSPNEGVTEAFF. DNA of the CDR3: TGTGCCAGCAGTCCTAACGAGGGGGTCACTGAAGCTTTCTTT.

V usage is TRBV7-9 and J usage is TRBJ1-1, with no clear D. The germline CDR1 and CDR2 sequences are SEHNR and FQNEAQ (reference sequence). The CDR3 has 14 residues. Deletions cut 1 base from V and 2 bases from J, with 8 bases between. CDR3 protein: CASSLVGSNTEAFF. CDR3 nucleotide sequence: TGTGCCAGCAGCTTAGTGGGCAGCAACACTGAAGCTTTCTTT.

V and J are TRBV19 and TRBJ2-7; 7 bases match TRBD1. Germline values: CDR1 LNHDA, CDR2 SQIVND (reference sequence). The CDR3 is made up of 14 amino acids. V lost 4 bases, J lost 2 bases, and 5 bases stayed unmatched. The CDR3, as DNA: TGTGCCAGTAGTACAACCGGGACAGCCTACGAGCAGTACTTC. Translation gives CASSTTGTAYEQYF.

This rearrangement joins TRBV3-1 (or the pseudogene TRBV3-2) to TRBJ2-1; 11 nucleotides match TRBD1. CDR3 size: 14 residues. CDR1 LGHDT and CDR2 YNNKEL come from the germline V gene (reference sequence). V lost 5 bases and J lost 9; bases outside the gene matches: 6. The CDR3 DNA is TGTGCCAGCAGCTTAAGGACAGGGGGCGGTGAGCAGTTCTTC. Protein sequence: CASSLRTGGGEQFF.

The V gene is TRBV5-1, the J gene TRBJ2-2; 7 bases agree with TRBD2. The V segment lost 3 bases and the J segment 4 bases; nucleotides outside the gene matches: 9. Germline V lookup: CDR1 SGHRS, CDR2 YFSETQ. The CDR3 totals 16 residues. For the CDR3, the DNA is TGCGCCAGCAGCTCACTAGCGCGGGGTCTCACCGGGGAGCTGTTTTTT. Its translation: CASSSLARGLTGELFF.

The genes are TRBV7-2 and TRBJ2-3; 7 bases fit TRBD2. This CDR3 comprises 17 residues. Germline-derived CDR1 and CDR2 are SGHTA and FQGNSA. Trimming cost V 2 bases and J 5 bases; bases outside gene matches: 13. CDR3: CASSLKRIAGVGDTQYF. CDR3 nucleotide sequence: TGTGCCAGCAGCTTAAAAAGGATCGCGGGAGTGGGAGATACGCAGTATTTT.

The rearrangement links TRBV28 to TRBJ1-1, with 8 nucleotides matching TRBD1. Germline CDR1 reads MDHEN; CDR2 reads SYDVKM. The V and J ends lost 2 bases and 5 bases, in that order; junction bases with no gene match: 4. The CDR3 contains 14 residues. The CDR3 region has the DNA TGTGCCAGCAGTTTAAGTGGACAGGGTACTGAAGCTTTCTTT. Its translation: CASSLSGQGTEAFF.

The V and J genes are TRBV30 and TRBJ2-1, with TRBD2 identical over 9 bases. V lost 5 bases, J lost 10 bases, and 9 bases stayed unmatched. CDR1 and CDR2 from the germline V gene are GTSNPN and SVGIG (reference sequence). CDR3 length equals 13 residues. This chain's CDR3 is CAWDRRGGGEQFF. The DNA of the CDR3 is TGTGCCTGGGACCGGCGGGGGGGCGGCGAGCAGTTCTTC.

The J gene is TRBJ2-7, the V gene TRBV28, with 12 bases identical to TRBD2. Trimming removed 4 bases from V and 5 bases from J; junction bases left unmatched: 9. In germline, CDR1 is MDHEN, CDR2 SYDVKM. The CDR3 sequence is 16 residues long. The CDR3 loop reads CASSSVGTSGQHEQYF. In DNA, the CDR3 is TGTGCCAGCAGTTCAGTAGGGACTAGCGGGCAGCACGAGCAGTACTTC.

V usage is TRBV2 and J usage is TRBJ2-3, with no clear D. The CDR3 runs to 12 residues. Between the trimmed V and J ends, which lost 4 bases and 5 bases, there was a span of 7 bases. The germline gives CDR1 SNHLY, CDR2 FYNNEI. The chain's CDR3 is CASSAQRDTQYF. CDR3 DNA sequence: TGTGCCAGCAGTGCCCAGCGAGATACGCAGTATTTT. Using reference TRBV2 and TRBJ2-3 for the parts outside the CDR3, the full variable domain is EPEVTQTPSHQVTQMGQEVILRCVPISNHLYFYWYRQILGQKVEFLVSFYNNEISEKSEIFDDQFSVERPDGSNFTLKIRSTKLEDSAMYFCASSAQRDTQYFGPGTRLTVL.

This chain joins TRBV6-2 or TRBV6-3 and TRBJ2-7; 8 bases match TRBD2. The CDR3 length is 15 residues. Germline CDR1 reads MNHEY; CDR2 reads SVGEGT. Unmatched junction bases numbered 13, after V lost 6 bases and J lost 6 bases. The CDR3: CASSPSGSVGTEQYF. The DNA for the CDR3 is TGTGCCAGCAGCCCAAGCGGGAGTGTAGGCACCGAGCAGTACTTC.

The chain combines TRBV4-1 with TRBJ2-3, with 9 bases that match TRBD2. J gave up 0 bases and V 0 bases, and 10 bases lay outside the gene matches. CDR1 is MGHRA and CDR2 is YSYEKL in the germline V gene. This CDR3 contains 19 residues. CDR3 DNA: TGCGCCAGCAGCCAAGATCGACTAGCGGCTTCCCCTAGCACAGATACGCAGTATTTT. It is translated as CASSQDRLAASPSTDTQYF.

The CDR3: CASSQDFNEKLFF. CDR3 DNA: TGTGCCAGCAGCCAGGACTTTAATGAAAAACTGTTTTTT. The chain links TRBV7-6 to TRBJ1-4; D unclear. Germline-derived CDR1 and CDR2 are SGHVS and FNYEAQ. The CDR3 runs 13 residues. Trimming shortened V by 5 bases and J by 4 bases, and 8 bases separated the two germline ends.

The rearrangement joins TRBV2 to TRBJ2-7; TRBD2 matches 8 bases. Germline V gene lookup returns CDR1 SNHLY and CDR2 FYNNEI. This CDR3 spans 15 amino acids. J gave up 6 bases and V 6 bases, and 13 bases lay outside the gene matches. This chain's CDR3 is CASRKTGGLEGEQYF. The CDR3 DNA follows: TGTGCCAGCAGAAAAACCGGGGGACTAGAGGGCGAGCAGTACTTC.

The gene calls are TRBV2 and TRBJ1-1, with a possible D match to TRBD1 (5 bases). The V end lost 1 base, the J end lost 4 bases, and 7 bases lay between the germline ends. This CDR3 comprises 13 residues. Germline V CDR1 and CDR2: SNHLY, FYNNEI. Here the CDR3 DNA reads TGTGCCAGCAGTGAAGAAGGGGCCACTGAAGCTTTCTTT. Encoded protein: CASSEEGATEAFF.

The gene calls are TRBV27 and TRBJ1-1; weak D call: TRBD1 (5 bases). Germline V CDR1 and CDR2: MNHEY, SMNVEV (reference sequence). Trimming left V 5 bases short and J 2 bases short, with 12 bases between. CDR3 size: 14 residues. This chain's CDR3 is CASSPERGNTEAFF. For the CDR3, the DNA is TGTGCCAGCAGTCCCGAAAGGGGAAACACTGAAGCTTTCTTT.

The V call is TRBV2, the J call TRBJ2-1; possible D gene TRBD1, 6 bases. Trimming took 10 bases from V and 0 from J, leaving 16 bases between them. In germline, CDR1 is SNHLY, CDR2 FYNNEI. The length of the CDR3 is 15 residues. The CDR3 here is CATARGPSSYNEQFF. DNA of the CDR3: TGTGCCACCGCCAGGGGACCTAGCTCCTACAATGAGCAGTTCTTC. The complete variable domain, with remaining parts taken from reference TRBV2 and TRBJ2-1, reads EPEVTQTPSHQVTQMGQEVILRCVPISNHLYFYWYRQILGQKVEFLVSFYNNEISEKSEIFDDQFSVERPDGSNFTLKIRSTKLEDSAMYFCATARGPSSYNEQFFGPGTRLTVL.

The chain is built from TRBV7-9 and TRBJ1-2; D call uncertain. This CDR3 region has 13 residues. The V end lost 3 bases, the J end lost 3 bases, and 8 bases lay between the germline ends. In germline, CDR1 is SEHNR, CDR2 FQNEAQ (reference sequence). The CDR3 bases are TGTGCCAGCAGCTTCTGGGAGGACTATGGCTACACCTTC. Translation: CASSFWEDYGYTF.

This clone was counted between two and nine times. The chain uses TRBV5-1 and TRBJ2-3, with 10 bases fitting TRBD2. The junction had 7 bases not matched to a gene; V was cut back by 3 bases and J by 0 bases. The length of the CDR3 is 17 residues. Germline V gene sequence: CDR1 SGHRS, CDR2 YFSETQ. This chain's CDR3 is CASSSPGLAASTDTQYF. CDR3 DNA: TGCGCCAGCAGCTCGCCAGGACTAGCGGCGAGCACAGATACGCAGTATTTT.

The CDR3 sequence: CASSVGQVYNEQFF. CDR3 in DNA: TGCGCCAGCAGCGTCGGACAGGTATACAATGAGCAGTTCTTC. The chain links TRBV5-1 to TRBJ2-1; TRBD1 matches 7 bases. The germline gives CDR1 SGHRS, CDR2 YFSETQ. J gave up 4 bases and V 4 bases, and 5 bases lay outside the gene matches. This CDR3 contains 14 residues. The full variable domain, rest sourced from reference TRBV5-1 and TRBJ2-1, is KAGVTQTPRYLIKTRGQQVTLSCSPISGHRSVSWYQQTPGQGLQFLFEYFSETQRNKGNFPGRFSGRQFSNSRSEMNVSTLELGDSALYLCASSVGQVYNEQFFGPGTRLTVL.

This clone has only one observation. The chain is built from TRBV30 and TRBJ2-1; perhaps TRBD2 as D (6 bases). CDR3 length: 14 amino acids. The ends were cut back, 2 bases at V and 3 bases at J, with 11 bases in the middle. Per the germline V gene, CDR1 is GTSNPN and CDR2 is SVGIG (reference sequence). CDR3 DNA sequence: TGTGCCTGGAGTAGGGGAGGCAGCTACAATGAGCAGTTCTTC. Translated: CAWSRGGSYNEQFF.

Concerning this clone itself: Distinct nucleotide sequences in the sample also encode this CDR3. J is TRBJ2-2 and V is TRBV18; tentatively, D is TRBD2 (5 bases). The CDR3 is 13 residues long. V was pared by 3 bases and J by 3 bases, with 5 bases between. Germline loops: CDR1 KGHSH, CDR2 LQKENI. CDR3 DNA sequence: TGTGCCAGCTCACCGAGGGACACCGGGGAGCTGTTTTTT. Its translation is CASSPRDTGELFF.

As concerns this clone: Other DNA sequences in this specimen translate into the identical CDR3. The chain has TRBV3-1 (or the pseudogene TRBV3-2) and TRBJ1-1; a weak D match, TRBD1 (6 bases). The CDR3 runs 12 residues. Germline V gene lookup returns CDR1 LGHDT and CDR2 YNNKEL (reference sequence). With 3 bases removed from V and 5 bases from J, the gap between germline ends came to 7 bases. CDR3 nucleotides: TGTGCCAGCAGCCACCAGGGGACTGAAGCTTTCTTT. Amino acids: CASSHQGTEAFF.

CDR3 protein: CASSPGTANYGYTF. CDR3 sequence (DNA): TGTGCCAGCAGTCCCGGGACAGCTAACTATGGCTACACCTTC. The rearrangement joins TRBV28 to TRBJ1-2; 7 positions agree with TRBD1. The germline V gene encodes CDR1 MDHEN and CDR2 SYDVKM. With 5 bases clipped from V and 0 bases from J, the junction kept 3 bases outside the gene matches. The CDR3 runs 14 residues.

V is TRBV23-1 and J is TRBJ1-5; D is undetermined. TRBV23-1 is treated as an ORF (open reading frame) with a function not yet certain. CDR3 length equals 12 residues. V lost 3 bases and J 7 bases, leaving 7 bases between the germline ends. The CDR3 DNA is TGCGCCAGCAGTCATAGGAGGCAGCCCCAGCATTTT. Residues: CASSHRRQPQHF.